The clone carrying this T cell receptor beta chain was seen just once. What it binds is not known. The CDR3 covers 15 residues. V lost 6 bases, J lost 2 bases, and 16 bases lay in between. CDR1 is ENHRY, CDR2 SYGVKD, per germline. TCRdb's table, derived via immunoSEQ multiplex PCR, lists solely in-frame clones and lacks some. The sample contains 9,500 to 15,000 clones, 69% of which appear only once. The sample belongs to a study of OX40 agonist ivuxolimab in advanced cancers. Study summary: Administration of intravenous ivuxolimab to patients occurred every 2 weeks at 0.01 to 10 mg/kg. Dose-escalation patients had hepatocellular carcinoma, melanoma, renal cell or head and neck cancer. Mean age about 60 years, range 23 to 79; around 80% male. Study-level findings and limits: Average numbers of expanded clones were greater in CD8+ T cells than in CD4+.

The receptor was isolated from an adult with an advanced solid tumor such as melanoma, head and neck, liver or kidney cancer. The sample in question was CD4+ or CD8+ T cells sorted from blood, obtained in a trial of the OX40 agonist ivuxolimab. The chain uses TRBV10-3 and TRBJ1-1; D is unresolved. CDR3 in DNA: TGTGCCATCAGAGCAGCGTTGATGGAAAACACTGAAGCTTTCTTT. Amino acid sequence: CAIRAALMENTEAFF.